Presented here are 8 T cell receptor beta chains from one specimen sequenced in a study of blood T cells in healthy people across ages. Primers used in a second PCR of roughly 6 to 11 cycles were a sample-barcoded 5' primer and a J-beta primer mix. TCRdb re-called the 5' RACE reads with MiXCR, one entry per CDR3 protein. The sample lists fewer than 2,000,000 distinct CDR3 sequences, almost 35% seen once, with approximately 10% in the top ten. Sequenced material: blood. The source of these receptors is a young woman in good health.

V gene TRBV6-2 or TRBV6-3 combines with J gene TRBJ2-7, with 15 bases aligning to TRBD2. Germline V gene data show CDR1 as MNHEY and CDR2 as SVGEGT. The CDR3 runs 17 residues. The V segment lost 5 bases and the J segment 0 bases; nucleotides outside the gene matches: 5. For the CDR3, the DNA is TGTGCCAGCAGTCGGACTAGCGGGAGGGAAAGCTCCTACGAGCAGTACTTC. Residues: CASSRTSGRESSYEQYF.

In the case of this clonotype: At one of its ends the junction is not consistent with the germline gene, which may arise from a read error. The chain combines TRBV10-3 with TRBJ2-1; D tentatively fits TRBD1 or TRBD2 (5 bases each). CDR1 is ENHRY, CDR2 SYGVKD, per germline. This CDR3 region has 14 residues. CDR3 nucleotide sequence: TGTACCATCACACGGGACGGAAGCTACAATGAGCAGTTCTTC. The encoded protein is CTITRDGSYNEQFF.

This clonotype was seen once. The V call is TRBV3-1, the J call TRBJ1-6; a possible D gene is TRBD1 (5 bases). The V gene's germline CDR1 is LGHDT and CDR2 YNNKEL (reference sequence). CDR3 length: 15 residues. V shed 1 base and J shed 6 bases, with 10 bases lying between them. The chain's CDR3 is CASSQGGTTNSPLHF. CDR3 in DNA: TGTGCCAGCAGCCAAGGGGGCACAACTAATTCACCCCTCCACTTT.

The chain employs TRBV28 and TRBJ2-7, with D perhaps TRBD2 (5 bases). The V end lost 5 bases, the J end lost 2 bases, and 13 bases lay between the germline ends. This CDR3 is built from 14 residues. The germline V gene has CDR1 MDHEN and CDR2 SYDVKM. The CDR3 region has the DNA TGTGCCAGCAGTCACCGCGGGCAAACCTACGAGCAGTACTTC. Translating it yields CASSHRGQTYEQYF.

This clonotype turned up a few times. This rearrangement joins TRBV4-2 to TRBJ2-5, with D tentatively TRBD1 (5 bases). This CDR3 comprises 13 residues. The V gene lost 6 bases and the J gene lost 5 bases, with 13 bases spanning the gap. Germline assignment: CDR1 LGHNA and CDR2 YNFKEQ. This chain's CDR3 is CASRGKGPETQYF. In nucleotides, the CDR3 is TGTGCCAGCAGGGGCAAGGGGCCGGAGACCCAGTACTTC.

This chain uses TRBV10-3 with TRBJ2-5; D may be TRBD1 (6 bases). Germline CDR1 is ENHRY and CDR2 is SYGVKD. There are 12 residues in the CDR3. Between the trimmed V and J ends, which lost 8 bases and 3 bases, there was a span of 10 bases. Written as DNA, the CDR3 is TGTGCCATCCGGGACACAGAAGAGACCCAGTACTTC. This sequence encodes CAIRDTEETQYF.

The V call is TRBV7-9, the J call TRBJ2-7; D uncertain. Looked up from germline, CDR1 is SEHNR and CDR2 is FQNEAQ (reference sequence). The CDR3 is 14 amino acids. V lost 0 bases, J lost 2 bases, and 8 bases lay in between. The CDR3 reads CASSLALTTYEQYF. As DNA, the CDR3 is TGTGCCAGCAGCTTAGCGCTTACAACCTACGAGCAGTACTTC.

The CDR3 region has the DNA TGCGCCAGCAGCTTGGTAGGGGAGGAGCAGTACTTC. It codes for CASSLVGEEQYF. V gene TRBV5-1 combines with J gene TRBJ2-4; possibly TRBD2 for D (6 bases). Between the trimmed V and J ends, which lost 0 bases and 13 bases, there was a span of 11 bases. CDR1 SGHRS and CDR2 YFSETQ come from the germline V gene. The CDR3 loop spans 12 amino acids. The full variable domain, completed using reference TRBV5-1 and TRBJ2-4, is KAGVTQTPRYLIKTRGQQVTLSCSPISGHRSVSWYQQTPGQGLQFLFEYFSETQRNKGNFPGRFSGRQFSNSRSEMNVSTLELGDSALYLCASSLVGEEQYFGAGTRLSVL.